Listed here are 3 T cell receptor beta chains from one sample, sequenced in a study of shared clonotypes between healthy human individuals. The method was immunoSEQ multiplex PCR; TCRdb's version includes in-frame clones alone and lacks a portion of them. This table holds some 1.4 million clones, roughly 96% found once. The sequenced material came from naive CD4+ T cells sorted from blood. The subset was: CD45RA+ positively selected. The receptors were sampled from a man aged 25-40 years in good health.

The rearrangement joins TRBV11-2 to TRBJ2-3; the match to TRBD1 covers 8 bases. CDR1 and CDR2 from the germline V gene are SGHAT and FQNNGV. CDR3 size: 16 residues. The J segment lost 5 bases and the V segment lost 5 bases, leaving 12 bases of the junction unmatched. The CDR3: CASSPKTGAYGDTQYF. The CDR3 region has the DNA TGTGCCAGCAGCCCAAAGACAGGGGCTTATGGAGATACGCAGTATTTT.

The chain is built from TRBV6-1 and TRBJ2-5; 10 positions agree with TRBD2. With 6 bases clipped from V and 0 bases from J, the junction kept 4 bases outside the gene matches. The germline CDR1 and CDR2 sequences are MNHNS and SASEGT. This CDR3 is 15 amino acids long. CDR3 DNA: TGTGCCAGCAGCCGGACTAGCGGTAACCAAGAGACCCAGTACTTC. Translation: CASSRTSGNQETQYF.

The chain uses TRBV7-8 and TRBJ2-7; D call uncertain. This CDR3 is 11 amino acids long. V lost 0 bases, J lost 7 bases, and 4 bases lay in between. Germline assignment: CDR1 SGHVS and CDR2 FQNEAQ. The CDR3 here is CASSLAREQYF. The CDR3 DNA sequence: TGTGCCAGCAGCTTAGCCAGAGAGCAGTACTTC.